This note documents a single T cell receptor (beta chain) sequence. Its antigen is unidentified. The data derive from a study of T cells in Graves' hyperthyroidism and ophthalmopathy. Study-level results: In validation, the model predicted ophthalmopathy. These predictions came a median roughly 7.1 months before onset.

Per germline, CDR1 ENHRY and CDR2 SYGVKD. The germline V and J ends were trimmed by 6 bases and 6 bases, with 17 bases remaining between them. There are 14 residues in the CDR3. What was amplified from RNA transcripts were TCR beta CDR3 regions. The TCR CDR3 first-round RT-PCR relied on the HTBI primer set. TCRdb re-called the multiplex PCR reads with MiXCR, one entry per CDR3 protein. The repertoire holds 650,000 to 850,000 distinct CDR3 sequences, with around 20% as singletons. The chain is built from TRBV10-3 and TRBJ1-1; no definite D call. The sequence was obtained from a woman aged 45-65 years with Graves' hyperthyroidism that later progressed to Graves' ophthalmopathy. The sequencing sample was made of blood. This chain's CDR3 is CAISLNRRISEAFF. DNA of the CDR3: TGTGCCATCAGCTTAAATAGAAGGATCTCTGAAGCTTTCTTT.